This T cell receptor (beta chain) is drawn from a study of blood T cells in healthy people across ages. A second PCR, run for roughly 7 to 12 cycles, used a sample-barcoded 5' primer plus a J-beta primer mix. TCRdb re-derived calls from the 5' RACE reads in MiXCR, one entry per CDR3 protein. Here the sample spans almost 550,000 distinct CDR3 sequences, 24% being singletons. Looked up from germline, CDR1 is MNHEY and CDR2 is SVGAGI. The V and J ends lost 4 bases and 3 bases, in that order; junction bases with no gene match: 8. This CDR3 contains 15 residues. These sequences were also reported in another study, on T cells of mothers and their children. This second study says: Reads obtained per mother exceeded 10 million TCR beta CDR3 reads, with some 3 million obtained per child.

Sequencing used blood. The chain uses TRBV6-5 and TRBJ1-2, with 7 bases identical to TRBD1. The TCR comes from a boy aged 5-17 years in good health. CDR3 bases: TGTGCCAGCAGTTTGAAGACAGGGTTCGACTATGGCTACACCTTC. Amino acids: CASSLKTGFDYGYTF.